This TCR beta chain was profiled in a study of blood T cells in healthy people across ages. Findings of the study overall: Estimated diversity that came from one million T cells was considered an underestimate.

A word on this clonotype: Its specificity is not known.

The authors ran a second PCR of 7 to 11 cycles using a sample-barcoded 5' primer and a J-beta primer mix. TCRdb fed the 5' RACE reads into MiXCR, producing one record per CDR3 protein. Of some 560,000 distinct CDR3 sequences in the sample, 27% were seen once. The CDR3 extends over 14 amino acids. V lost 5 bases and J lost 7, with 12 bases in between. CDR1 and CDR2 (germline): SGHTA, FQGTGA. This sample also belongs to another study, concerning T cells of mothers and their children.

Sequenced: blood. J is TRBJ1-6 and V is TRBV7-3; D not resolved. This TCR was recovered from a boy younger than 10 in good health. The CDR3 sequence is CASSLGGVNSPLHF. The CDR3 DNA reads TGTGCCAGCAGCCTCGGCGGGGTGAATTCACCCCTCCACTTT. Variable domain in full (rest from reference TRBV7-3 and TRBJ1-6): GAGVSQTPSNKVTEKGKYVELRCDPISGHTALYWYRQSLGQGPEFLIYFQGTGAADDSGLPNDRFFAVRPEGSVSTLKIQRTERGDSAVYLCASSLGGVNSPLHFGNGTRLTVT.